This T cell receptor beta chain was documented in a study of shared clonotypes between healthy human individuals. The study ran the assay at deep level. Clones were sequenced by immunoSEQ multiplex PCR, and TCRdb holds only the in-frame ones, with some missing. Of over a million clones listed, more than 95% are singletons. The CDR3 sequence is 15 residues long. Germline V gives CDR1 SGHNT, CDR2 YYREEE (reference sequence). Trimming removed 0 bases from V and 1 base from J, with 10 bases in between. Regarding the study as a whole: On the whole, naive subsets had larger estimated richness than memory subsets had. Generation probabilities were higher for clonotypes shared across all four sorted-subset donors than for unshared ones. Naive CD4 clonotypes overlapped across a handful of donors at about 5.3%.

In regard to this clone: No antigen is known for it.

The sequence was collected from a man under 40 in good health. This chain connects TRBV5-4 to TRBJ1-1; D perhaps matches TRBD1 (6 bases). Sequenced input: naive CD4+ T cells sorted from blood. As for subset: CD45RA+ positively selected. CDR3 amino acids: CASSLVPGQNTEAFF. The CDR3 coding sequence is TGTGCCAGCAGCTTGGTCCCGGGACAGAACACTGAAGCTTTCTTT.